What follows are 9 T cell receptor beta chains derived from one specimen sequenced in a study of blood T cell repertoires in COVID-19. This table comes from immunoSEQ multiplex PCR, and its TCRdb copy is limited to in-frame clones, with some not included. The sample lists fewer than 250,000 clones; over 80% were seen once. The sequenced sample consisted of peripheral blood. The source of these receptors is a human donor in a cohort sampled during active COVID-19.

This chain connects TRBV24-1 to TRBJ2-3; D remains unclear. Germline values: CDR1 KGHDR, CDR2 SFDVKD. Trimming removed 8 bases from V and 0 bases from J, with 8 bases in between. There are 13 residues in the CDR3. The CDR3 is CATTSSSTDTQYF. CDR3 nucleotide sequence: TGTGCCACCACTTCCTCTAGCACAGATACGCAGTATTTT.

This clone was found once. CDR3 coding DNA: TGTGCCAGCAGGGACAGGGGCTCGGAGACCCAGTACTTC. It is translated as CASRDRGSETQYF. J is TRBJ2-5 and V is TRBV19; 10 bases align to TRBD1. This CDR3 is 13 amino acids long. From germline, CDR1 is LNHDA and CDR2 SQIVND (reference sequence). The V and J ends lost 9 bases and 5 bases, in that order; junction bases with no gene match: 6.

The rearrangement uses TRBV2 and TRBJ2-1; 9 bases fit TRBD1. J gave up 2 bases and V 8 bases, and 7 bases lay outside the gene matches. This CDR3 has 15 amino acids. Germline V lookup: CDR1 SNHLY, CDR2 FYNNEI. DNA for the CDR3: TGTGCCAGCGGTCTCGGGACAGGGACCTACAATGAGCAGTTCTTC. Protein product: CASGLGTGTYNEQFF.

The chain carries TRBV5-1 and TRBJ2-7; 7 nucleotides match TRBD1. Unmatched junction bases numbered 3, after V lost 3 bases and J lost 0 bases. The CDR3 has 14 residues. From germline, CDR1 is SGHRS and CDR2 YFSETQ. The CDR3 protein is CASSSGDSSYEQYF. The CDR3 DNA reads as TGCGCCAGCAGCTCCGGGGACAGCTCCTACGAGCAGTACTTC.

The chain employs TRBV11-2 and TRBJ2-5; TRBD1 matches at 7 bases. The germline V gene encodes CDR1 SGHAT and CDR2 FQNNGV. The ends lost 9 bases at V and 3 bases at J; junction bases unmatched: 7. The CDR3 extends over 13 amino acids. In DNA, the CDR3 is TGTGCCAGTCGCCAGGGACAGAAAGAGACCCAGTACTTC. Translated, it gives CASRQGQKETQYF.

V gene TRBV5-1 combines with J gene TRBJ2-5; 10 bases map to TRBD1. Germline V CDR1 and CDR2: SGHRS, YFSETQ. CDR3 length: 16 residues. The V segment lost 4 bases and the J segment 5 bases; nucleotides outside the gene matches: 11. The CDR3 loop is CASSTATGGIWETQYF. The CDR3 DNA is TGCGCCAGCAGCACTGCGACAGGGGGCATTTGGGAGACCCAGTACTTC.

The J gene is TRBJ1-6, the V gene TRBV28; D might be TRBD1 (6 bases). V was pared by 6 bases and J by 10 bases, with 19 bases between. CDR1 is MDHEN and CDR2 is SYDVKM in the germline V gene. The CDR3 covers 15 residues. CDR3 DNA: TGTGCCAGCAGCCAAAGTTCAGGGGCACGCTCACCCCTCCACTTT. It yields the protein CASSQSSGARSPLHF.

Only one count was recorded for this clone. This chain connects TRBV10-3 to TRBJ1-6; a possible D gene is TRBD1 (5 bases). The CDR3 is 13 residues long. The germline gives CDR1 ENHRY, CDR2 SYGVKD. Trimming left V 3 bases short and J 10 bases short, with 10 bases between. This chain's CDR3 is CAISDLGESPLHF. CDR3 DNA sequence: TGTGCCATCAGTGACCTAGGGGAATCACCCCTCCACTTT.

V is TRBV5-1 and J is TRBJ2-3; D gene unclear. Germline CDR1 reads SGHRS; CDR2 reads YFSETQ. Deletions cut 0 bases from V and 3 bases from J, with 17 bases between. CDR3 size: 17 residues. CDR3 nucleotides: TGCGCCAGCAGCTTGGGGCCAGAGGAGTCGGTGACAGATACGCAGTATTTT. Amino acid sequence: CASSLGPEESVTDTQYF.